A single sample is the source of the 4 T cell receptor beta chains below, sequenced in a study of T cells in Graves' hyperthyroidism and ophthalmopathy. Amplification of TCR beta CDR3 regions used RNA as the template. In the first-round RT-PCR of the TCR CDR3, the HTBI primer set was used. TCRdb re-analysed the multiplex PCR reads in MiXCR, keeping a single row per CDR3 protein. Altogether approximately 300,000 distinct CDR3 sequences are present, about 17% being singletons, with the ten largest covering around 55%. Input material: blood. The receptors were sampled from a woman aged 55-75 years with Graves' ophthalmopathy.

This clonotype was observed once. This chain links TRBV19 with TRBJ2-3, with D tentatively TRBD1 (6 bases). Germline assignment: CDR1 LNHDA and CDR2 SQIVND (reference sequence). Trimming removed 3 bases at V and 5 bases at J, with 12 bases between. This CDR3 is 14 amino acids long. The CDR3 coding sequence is TGTGCCAGTAGTATGAGCAGGGGAAGAGATACGCAGTATTTT. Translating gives CASSMSRGRDTQYF. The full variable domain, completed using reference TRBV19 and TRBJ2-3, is DGGITQSPKYLFRKEGQNVTLSCEQNLNHDAMYWYRQDPGQGLRLIYYSQIVNDFQKGDIAEGYSVSREKKESFPLTVTSAQKNPTAFYLCASSMSRGRDTQYFGPGTRLTVL.

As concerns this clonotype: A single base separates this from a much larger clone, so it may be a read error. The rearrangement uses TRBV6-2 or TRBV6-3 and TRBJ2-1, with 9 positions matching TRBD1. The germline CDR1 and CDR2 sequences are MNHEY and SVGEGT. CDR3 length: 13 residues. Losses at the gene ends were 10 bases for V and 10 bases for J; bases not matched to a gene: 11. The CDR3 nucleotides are TGTGCCACTAGGGGACAGGGCGTTTTGGAGCAGTTCTTC. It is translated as CATRGQGVLEQFF.

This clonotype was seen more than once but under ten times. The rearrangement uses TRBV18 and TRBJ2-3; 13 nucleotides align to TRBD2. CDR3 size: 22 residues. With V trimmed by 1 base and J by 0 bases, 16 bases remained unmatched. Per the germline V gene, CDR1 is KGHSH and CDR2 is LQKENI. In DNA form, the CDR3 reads TGTGCCAGCTCACCACTCAGCCGCTATGGGACTAGCGGGACAGGGAGCACAGATACGCAGTATTTT. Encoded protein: CASSPLSRYGTSGTGSTDTQYF.

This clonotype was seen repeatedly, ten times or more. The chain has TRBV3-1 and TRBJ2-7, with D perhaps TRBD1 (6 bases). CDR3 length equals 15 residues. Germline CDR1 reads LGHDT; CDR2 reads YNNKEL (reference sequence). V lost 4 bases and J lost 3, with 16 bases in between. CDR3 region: CASSPIRGEGYEQYF. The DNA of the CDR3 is TGTGCCAGCAGCCCGATCAGGGGAGAGGGCTACGAGCAGTACTTC.